These 32 T cell receptor beta chains share one sample of origin, sequenced in a study of beta chain features in type 1 diabetes. Expressed TCRB transcripts were sequenced, since all the RNA that had been isolated was reverse transcribed. Clones were sequenced by immunoSEQ multiplex PCR, and TCRdb holds only the in-frame ones, with some missing. The repertoire holds a few hundred thousand clones, 25% to 30% seen once, with roughly 4.1% in the top ten. The sample comprised central memory CD4+ T cells from blood. The receptor source for this set is a young man in good health.

V and J are TRBV27 and TRBJ2-1; TRBD2 matches at 8 bases. The CDR3 extends over 17 amino acids. Germline V gene lookup returns CDR1 MNHEY and CDR2 SMNVEV (reference sequence). Unmatched junction bases numbered 11, after V lost 3 bases and J lost 4 bases. The CDR3 DNA sequence: TGTGCCAGCAGTTTCCCCTCTACTAGCGGAGCTTACAATGAGCAGTTCTTC. Protein product: CASSFPSTSGAYNEQFF.

The chain carries TRBV7-9 and TRBJ1-2, with D maybe TRBD1 (5 bases). The ends were cut back, 4 bases at V and 10 bases at J, with 10 bases in the middle. Germline V gene sequence: CDR1 SEHNR, CDR2 FQNEAQ (reference sequence). The CDR3 extends over 11 amino acids. The CDR3 coding sequence is TGTGCCAGCAGCTCGGGACGGTCCTACACCTTC. It is translated as CASSSGRSYTF.

This chain connects TRBV7-7 to TRBJ2-5; 9 nucleotides align to TRBD2. The CDR3 runs to 15 residues. Germline V gene sequence: CDR1 SSHAT, CDR2 FNYEAQ (reference sequence). J gave up 2 bases and V 1 base, and 2 bases lay outside the gene matches. As DNA, the CDR3 is TGTGCCAGCAGCTTAGGGACTAGCGAACAAGAGACCCAGTACTTC. Amino acid sequence: CASSLGTSEQETQYF.

This chain connects TRBV10-3 to TRBJ2-7, with D possibly matching TRBD2 (7 bases). Germline CDR1 ENHRY, CDR2 SYGVKD. V was trimmed by 2 bases and J by 12 bases, leaving 17 bases between them. The CDR3 has 13 amino acids. The CDR3 DNA reads as TGTGCCATCAGTGAGGCCGGGGGGCCCCCCCCGTACTTC. The encoded protein is CAISEAGGPPPYF.

The chain has TRBV27 and TRBJ2-5, with 10 nucleotides matching TRBD2. V was clipped by 5 bases and J by 7 bases; unmatched bases: 7. The CDR3 consists of 14 residues. CDR1 is MNHEY and CDR2 is SMNVEV in the germline V gene (reference sequence). Here the CDR3 reads CASSLGLAEGTQYF. CDR3 in DNA: TGTGCCAGCAGTCTAGGACTAGCGGAAGGGACCCAGTACTTC.

Regarding this clone: Other nucleotide sequences from this sample produce the same CDR3. The chain recombines TRBV7-2 with TRBJ2-5; no reliable D call. Per the germline V gene, CDR1 is SGHTA and CDR2 is FQGNSA. There are 13 residues in the CDR3. The germline V and J ends were trimmed by 7 bases and 5 bases, with 14 bases remaining between them. The CDR3 is CASTRAVGETQYF. CDR3 nucleotides: TGTGCCAGCACCCGGGCCGTCGGGGAGACCCAGTACTTC.

This clone came up a few times. This rearrangement joins TRBV7-2 to TRBJ2-1; TRBD2 matches at 8 bases. There are 16 residues in the CDR3. Germline V gene sequence: CDR1 SGHTA, CDR2 FQGNSA. With 4 bases clipped from V and 4 bases from J, the junction kept 9 bases outside the gene matches. CDR3 protein: CASSSSSGAPYNEQFF. The CDR3 DNA reads TGTGCCAGCAGCTCAAGTAGCGGGGCGCCTTACAATGAGCAGTTCTTC. The complete variable domain, with remaining parts taken from reference TRBV7-2 and TRBJ2-1, reads GAGVSQSPSNKVTEKGKDVELRCDPISGHTALYWYRQSLGQGLEFLIYFQGNSAPDKSGLPSDRFSAERTGGSVSTLTIQRTQQEDSAVYLCASSSSSGAPYNEQFFGPGTRLTVL.

Remarks on this clone: The sample carries other DNA sequences with the same CDR3. This chain joins TRBV29-1 and TRBJ2-7, with TRBD1 identical over 7 bases. Germline V gene sequence: CDR1 SQVTM, CDR2 ANQGSEA. Germline trimming cut 6 bases from V and 6 bases from J; bases unmatched to any gene: 17. The CDR3 contains 15 residues. The CDR3, as DNA: TGCAGCGTAAGACATCCCGGGACAGCCCTTTCCGAGCAGTACTTC. This codes for CSVRHPGTALSEQYF.

The chain employs TRBV6-4 and TRBJ2-1; TRBD2 is a possible D gene (6 bases). The CDR3 contains 15 residues. The germline gives CDR1 MRHNA, CDR2 SNTAGT. Trimming took off 3 bases at V and 4 bases at J, with 13 bases between the two ends. In DNA, the CDR3 is TGTGCCAGCAGTGAATCTTTAGCGGAGTACAATGAGCAGTTCTTC. This gives the protein CASSESLAEYNEQFF.

This chain connects TRBV6-5 to TRBJ2-7; the D gene is possibly TRBD2 (5 bases). Germline CDR1 MNHEY, CDR2 SVGAGI. The CDR3 totals 11 residues. Trimming removed 8 bases at V and 2 bases at J, with 7 bases between. The CDR3 DNA reads as TGTGCCAGCGAGCGGCCCTACGAGCAGTACTTC. This translates into CASERPYEQYF.

This chain joins TRBV20-1 and TRBJ2-1; no definite D call. This CDR3 region has 11 residues. With 5 bases removed from V and 6 bases from J, the gap between germline ends came to 8 bases. Germline-derived CDR1 and CDR2 are DFQATT and SNEGSKA (reference sequence). CDR3 DNA: TGCAGTGCTGCCTTCCGCAATGAGCAGTTCTTC. Protein product: CSAAFRNEQFF.

Concerning this clone: Other DNA sequences in the same sample also yield this CDR3. This chain connects TRBV2 to TRBJ1-6; no definite D call. V was trimmed by 8 bases and J by 5 bases, leaving 19 bases between them. The germline gives CDR1 SNHLY, CDR2 FYNNEI. This CDR3 is built from 16 residues. The chain's CDR3 is CASSIRGGRDNSPLHF. The CDR3 bases are TGTGCCAGCTCCATCCGGGGAGGTAGGGATAATTCACCCCTCCACTTT.

The rearrangement joins TRBV19 to TRBJ2-6; weak D call: TRBD1 (6 bases). The CDR3 has 18 amino acids. V dropped 3 bases and J dropped 0 bases, with 15 bases sitting between them. Germline V gene data show CDR1 as LNHDA and CDR2 as SQIVND (reference sequence). The CDR3 DNA reads TGTGCCAGTAGTATTTTCGGGACATTGGTCTCTGGGGCCAACGTCCTGACTTTC. This codes for CASSIFGTLVSGANVLTF. Complete variable domain (other parts from reference TRBV19 and TRBJ2-6): DGGITQSPKYLFRKEGQNVTLSCEQNLNHDAMYWYRQDPGQGLRLIYYSQIVNDFQKGDIAEGYSVSREKKESFPLTVTSAQKNPTAFYLCASSIFGTLVSGANVLTFGAGSRLTVL.

In its sample, this clone was seen a few times. The genes are TRBV30 and TRBJ1-1; no firm D call. Between the trimmed V and J ends, which lost 1 base and 7 bases, there was a span of 7 bases. The germline V gene has CDR1 GTSNPN and CDR2 SVGIG (reference sequence). CDR3 size: 11 residues. The CDR3 DNA reads as TGTGCCTGGAGTGATAGAAATGAAGCTTTCTTT. Translation gives CAWSDRNEAFF.

This clone was counted once. Being one base from a much bigger clone, this may be a read error. This chain joins TRBV18 and TRBJ2-1; D is undetermined. The V gene lost 2 bases and the J gene lost 6 bases, with 2 bases spanning the gap. The CDR3 length is 11 residues. CDR1 and CDR2 from the germline V gene are KGHSH and LQKENI. CDR3 region: CASSPINEQFF. Written as DNA, the CDR3 is TGTGCCAGCTCACCAATCAATGAGCAGTTCTTC. Full variable domain (rest looked up from reference TRBV18 and TRBJ2-1): NAGVMQNPRHLVRRRGQEARLRCSPMKGHSHVYWYRQLPEEGLKFMVYLQKENIIDESGMPKERFSAEFPKEGPSILRIQQVVRGDSAAYFCASSPINEQFFGPGTRLTVL.

The chain couples TRBV5-1 to TRBJ2-2; weak D call: TRBD1 (7 bases). This CDR3 is 13 amino acids long. Germline-derived CDR1 and CDR2 are SGHRS and YFSETQ. Trimming removed 3 bases at V and 7 bases at J, with 10 bases between. The CDR3 bases are TGCGCCAGCAGCTCCAGGGGGGACGGGGAGCTGTTTTTT. It yields the protein CASSSRGDGELFF.

This clone was detected ten times or more. The chain has TRBV6-5 and TRBJ2-3, with D unclear. The germline gives CDR1 MNHEY, CDR2 SVGAGI. This CDR3 has 15 amino acids. Trimming removed 6 bases at V and 0 bases at J, with 13 bases between. In DNA, the CDR3 is TGTGCCAGCAGCCTTACCATAGCTAGCACAGATACGCAGTATTTT. Translated: CASSLTIASTDTQYF.

V and J are TRBV5-4 and TRBJ2-2; 9 bases agree with TRBD1. Trimming cost V 4 bases and J 4 bases; bases outside gene matches: 5. The CDR3 sequence is 15 residues long. Germline-derived CDR1 and CDR2 are SGHNT and YYREEE (reference sequence). The chain's CDR3 is CASSGGQGPTGELFF. In DNA form, the CDR3 reads TGTGCCAGCAGCGGGGGACAGGGACCCACCGGGGAGCTGTTTTTT.

The chain joins TRBV2 to TRBJ1-2; D unresolved. CDR3 length: 13 amino acids. Trimming took 2 bases from V and 6 from J, leaving 10 bases between them. Germline CDR1 SNHLY, CDR2 FYNNEI. The CDR3 region has the DNA TGTGCCAGCAGTGAAAGGTTGGGAAATGGCTACACCTTC. It specifies CASSERLGNGYTF.

This clone was counted only a few times. The V gene is TRBV30, the J gene TRBJ2-7; no clear D. The CDR3 runs to 11 residues. Germline V gene data show CDR1 as GTSNPN and CDR2 as SVGIG (reference sequence). CDR3 loop: CAFKSSYEQYF. The CDR3 DNA is TGTGCATTTAAAAGCTCCTACGAGCAGTACTTC.

This clone appeared once. The chain combines TRBV10-1 with TRBJ2-2, with D unclear. The length of the CDR3 is 12 residues. CDR1 is WNHNN, CDR2 SYGVQD, per germline (reference sequence). The V and J ends lost 4 bases and 6 bases respectively, with 6 bases between them. The CDR3 DNA reads TGCGCCAGCAGTGGTGGCGCCGGGGAGCTGTTTTTT. It encodes CASSGGAGELFF.

The gene calls are TRBV28 and TRBJ2-3; unclear D gene. This CDR3 is 13 amino acids long. V lost 10 bases and J 0 bases, leaving 11 bases between the germline ends. Germline V gene sequence: CDR1 MDHEN, CDR2 SYDVKM. This CDR3 is CATRSSSTDTQYF. For the CDR3, the DNA is TGTGCCACTAGGAGCTCCAGCACAGATACGCAGTATTTT.

The rearrangement links TRBV10-3 to TRBJ2-4, with D tentatively TRBD2 (6 bases). Per germline, CDR1 ENHRY and CDR2 SYGVKD. Between the trimmed V and J ends, which lost 10 bases and 1 base, there was a span of 20 bases. The CDR3 is 16 residues long. CDR3 sequence: CATGTASEGAKNIQYF. The CDR3 region has the DNA TGTGCCACCGGGACTGCCTCGGAGGGGGCCAAAAACATTCAGTACTTC.

The chain couples TRBV6-5 to TRBJ2-4; 10 bases line up with TRBD1. The CDR3 loop spans 14 amino acids. Per the germline V gene, CDR1 is MNHEY and CDR2 is SVGAGI. With V trimmed by 5 bases and J by 8 bases, 6 bases remained unmatched. CDR3 region: CASSPRQGADIQYF. As DNA, the CDR3 is TGTGCCAGCAGTCCCAGACAGGGGGCGGACATTCAGTACTTC.

This clone was seen more than once but under ten times. This chain uses TRBV6-6 with TRBJ2-7, with TRBD1 matching 7 bases. Germline CDR1 and CDR2: MNHNY and SVGAGI (reference sequence). V lost 8 bases to trimming and J lost 2 bases; unmatched junction nucleotides: 3. This CDR3 comprises 12 residues. CDR3 in amino acids: CASRQGAYEQYF. The CDR3 DNA is TGTGCCAGCCGACAGGGAGCCTACGAGCAGTACTTC.

This clone was seen a few times. V usage is TRBV18 and J usage is TRBJ2-6; 9 nucleotides agree with TRBD1. V dropped 5 bases and J dropped 0; count of bases not matched to a gene: 5. This CDR3 spans 17 amino acids. Looked up from germline, CDR1 is KGHSH and CDR2 is LQKENI. DNA of the CDR3: TGTGCCAGCTCATCTGGACAGGGGCCCTCTGGGGCCAACGTCCTGACTTTC. It yields the protein CASSSGQGPSGANVLTF.

This clone was seen a few times. The chain recombines TRBV10-3 with TRBJ1-2; a possible D gene is TRBD1 (6 bases). In germline, CDR1 is ENHRY, CDR2 SYGVKD. V gave up 7 bases and J gave up 1 base, with 10 bases separating them. This CDR3 has 13 residues. CDR3 region: CAINDRLNYGYTF. The CDR3, as DNA: TGTGCCATCAACGACAGGCTTAACTATGGCTACACCTTC.

Only one count was recorded for this clone. V and J are TRBV5-1 and TRBJ2-1, with TRBD2 matching over 7 bases. Germline CDR1 is SGHRS and CDR2 is YFSETQ. The CDR3 totals 13 residues. V trimming: 4 bases; J trimming: 7 bases; junction bases outside the gene matches: 5. In nucleotides, the CDR3 is TGCGCCAGCAGCCCTGCTAGCGGTAATGAGCAGTTCTTC. Translation: CASSPASGNEQFF.

In its sample, this clone was seen a few times. CDR3 region: CASTTGEGVEAFF. The DNA of the CDR3 is TGTGCCAGCACCACAGGGGAGGGGGTTGAAGCTTTCTTT. This chain uses TRBV2 with TRBJ1-1; 7 nucleotides match TRBD1. CDR3 length: 13 residues. V lost 7 bases, J lost 7 bases, and 9 bases stayed unmatched. Germline loops: CDR1 SNHLY, CDR2 FYNNEI.

The genes are TRBV7-2 and TRBJ2-1, with 8 bases matching TRBD2. From germline, CDR1 is SGHTA and CDR2 FQGNSA. This CDR3 comprises 14 residues. With 4 bases clipped from V and 6 bases from J, the junction kept 5 bases outside the gene matches. The CDR3, as DNA: TGTGCCAGCAGCTCAGGACTAGCCAGCAATGAGCAGTTCTTC. This encodes CASSSGLASNEQFF.

The chain has TRBV7-9 and TRBJ2-3; D gene ambiguous. The CDR3 extends over 14 amino acids. Per germline, CDR1 SEHNR and CDR2 FQNEAQ (reference sequence). Trimming removed 3 bases from V and 0 bases from J, with 7 bases in between. The chain's CDR3 is CASSFSISTDTQYF. The DNA for the CDR3 is TGTGCCAGCAGCTTCTCGATTAGCACAGATACGCAGTATTTT.

The chain combines TRBV29-1 with TRBJ2-5; TRBD2 is a possible D gene (6 bases). The V gene lost 7 bases and the J gene lost 4 bases, with 13 bases spanning the gap. Germline assignment: CDR1 SQVTM and CDR2 ANQGSEA. The length of the CDR3 is 12 residues. In DNA, the CDR3 is TGCAGCGCAATAGCGGAGGTAGAGACCCAGTACTTC. Protein sequence: CSAIAEVETQYF.